The 17 T cell receptor beta chains below were found in one sample sequenced in a study of cytomegalovirus exposure and HLA in healthy donors. Researchers ran the PCR with 60 Vbeta and 13 Jbeta primers. This table comes from immunoSEQ multiplex PCR, and its TCRdb copy is limited to in-frame clones, with some not included. The table records roughly 200,000 clones, about 80% of them present only once. Sequenced: PBMCs. The receptor set was obtained from a man aged 55-75 years in good health and CMV-seronegative.

The rearrangement links TRBV9 to TRBJ2-7; TRBD2 agrees at 9 bases. V shed 2 bases and J 4 bases; nucleotides not matched to a gene: 10. The germline CDR1 and CDR2 sequences are SGDLS and YYNGEE. This CDR3 spans 16 amino acids. As DNA, the CDR3 is TGTGCCAGCAGCGTTGCATCGGCGGGAGGGCCTTACGAGCAGTACTTC. Protein: CASSVASAGGPYEQYF.

The chain carries TRBV14 and TRBJ2-5; 10 bases map to TRBD2. V gave up 1 base and J gave up 2 bases; unmatched junction bases: 4. The CDR3 contains 16 residues. CDR1 is SGHDN and CDR2 is FVKESK in the germline V gene. CDR3 sequence: CASSQGIAGGQETQYF. CDR3 nucleotide sequence: TGTGCCAGCAGCCAAGGTATAGCGGGGGGACAAGAGACCCAGTACTTC.

The chain joins TRBV4-2 to TRBJ2-1, with 11 positions matching TRBD1. The V gene's germline CDR1 is LGHNA and CDR2 YNFKEQ. This CDR3 contains 14 residues. V trimming: 4 bases; J trimming: 5 bases; junction bases outside the gene matches: 1. The DNA of the CDR3 is TGTGCCAGCAGCCGGACAGGGGGCAACAATGAGCAGTTCTTC. It yields the protein CASSRTGGNNEQFF.

V gene TRBV28 combines with J gene TRBJ2-5; tentative D call: TRBD1 (5 bases). Germline CDR1 MDHEN, CDR2 SYDVKM. Trimming left V 8 bases short and J 9 bases short, with 16 bases between. The CDR3 consists of 12 residues. Here the CDR3 reads CASPSPKGAQYF. The CDR3 nucleotides are TGTGCCAGCCCGTCGCCCAAAGGGGCCCAGTACTTC.

This clone was recorded a few times. The chain joins TRBV9 to TRBJ2-5; D might be TRBD1 (5 bases). CDR1 SGDLS and CDR2 YYNGEE come from the germline V gene. The CDR3 spans 16 residues. The V and J ends lost 3 bases and 0 bases respectively, with 15 bases between them. The CDR3 DNA reads TGTGCCAGCAGCGCGGGTGGGGCCAGGTACCAAGAGACCCAGTACTTC. Protein: CASSAGGARYQETQYF.

In the case of this clone: Within the sample, other DNA sequences also encode this same CDR3. The chain recombines TRBV2 with TRBJ1-3, with TRBD1 identical over 7 bases. The germline CDR1 and CDR2 sequences are SNHLY and FYNNEI. Unmatched junction bases numbered 2, after V lost 6 bases and J lost 0 bases. This CDR3 spans 14 amino acids. In DNA, the CDR3 is TGTGCCAGCAGACAGGGGAGCTCTGGAAACACCATATATTTT. It encodes CASRQGSSGNTIYF. Using reference TRBV2 and TRBJ1-3 for the parts outside the CDR3, the full variable domain is EPEVTQTPSHQVTQMGQEVILRCVPISNHLYFYWYRQILGQKVEFLVSFYNNEISEKSEIFDDQFSVERPDGSNFTLKIRSTKLEDSAMYFCASRQGSSGNTIYFGEGSWLTVV.

V gene TRBV6-5 combines with J gene TRBJ1-3, with TRBD1 identical over 8 bases. J was trimmed by 3 bases and V by 2 bases; bases with no gene match: 3. The germline V gene encodes CDR1 MNHEY and CDR2 SVGAGI. The CDR3 length is 15 residues. The CDR3: CASSYAGTGGNTIYF. DNA for the CDR3: TGTGCCAGCAGTTACGCCGGGACAGGTGGAAACACCATATATTTT.

V and J are TRBV2 and TRBJ2-7; 7 bases match TRBD1. Germline CDR1 reads SNHLY; CDR2 reads FYNNEI. This CDR3 is built from 18 residues. J gave up 3 bases and V 7 bases, and 21 bases lay outside the gene matches. The DNA for the CDR3 is TGTGCCAGCACCCTGGACAGGAGAAAGTTGGGTAATAGCTACGAGCAGTACTTC. It translates to CASTLDRRKLGNSYEQYF.

The V and J genes are TRBV29-1 and TRBJ2-7; TRBD1 matches at 7 bases. Losses at the gene ends were 0 bases for V and 4 bases for J; bases not matched to a gene: 9. Germline V gene sequence: CDR1 SQVTM, CDR2 ANQGSEA. This CDR3 comprises 15 residues. Here the CDR3 DNA reads TGCAGCGTTGAAGAGTTGGCAGGGGGTCCGTACGAGCAGTACTTC. It codes for CSVEELAGGPYEQYF.

This clone was detected once. The rearrangement links TRBV10-3 to TRBJ1-3, with 8 positions matching TRBD1. V lost 6 bases, J lost 0 bases, and 4 bases stayed unmatched. CDR3 length: 15 amino acids. Germline-derived CDR1 and CDR2 are ENHRY and SYGVKD. The CDR3 reads CAISMDRASGNTIYF. Written as DNA, the CDR3 is TGTGCCATCAGCATGGACAGGGCCTCTGGAAACACCATATATTTT.

This clone was found once. The V call is TRBV7-9, the J call TRBJ2-7; D unresolved. The CDR3 sequence is 12 residues long. Germline CDR1 is SEHNR and CDR2 is FQNEAQ (reference sequence). Trimming removed 5 bases from V and 3 bases from J, with 8 bases in between. CDR3 nucleotide sequence: TGTGCCAGCAGCCTGAGTGACTACGAGCAGTACTTC. Its protein is CASSLSDYEQYF.

The chain combines TRBV7-9 with TRBJ2-7; D perhaps matches TRBD2 (6 bases). Trimming took 5 bases from V and 9 from J, leaving 20 bases between them. The CDR3 has 14 residues. Per germline, CDR1 SEHNR and CDR2 FQNEAQ (reference sequence). CDR3 nucleotides: TGTGCCAGCAGCCGCGGGCAGGGAGGTTGGGGGCAGTACTTC. Amino acids: CASSRGQGGWGQYF.

The chain has TRBV11-2 and TRBJ2-1; no firm D call. Germline CDR1 and CDR2: SGHAT and FQNNGV. This CDR3 region has 14 residues. V was trimmed by 0 bases and J by 9 bases, leaving 12 bases between them. CDR3: CASSLDPLTGEQFF. CDR3 sequence (DNA): TGTGCCAGCAGCTTAGATCCCCTAACCGGTGAGCAGTTCTTC.

This sequence joins TRBV19 and TRBJ1-1; TRBD1 agrees at 8 bases. The CDR3 loop spans 16 amino acids. Losses at the gene ends were 4 bases for V and 0 bases for J; bases not matched to a gene: 7. In germline, CDR1 is LNHDA, CDR2 SQIVND (reference sequence). The CDR3 bases are TGTGCCAGTAGTACTCAAAGGACAGGGATGAACACTGAAGCTTTCTTT. It translates to CASSTQRTGMNTEAFF.

V usage is TRBV9 and J usage is TRBJ1-2; D is uncertain. Per the germline V gene, CDR1 is SGDLS and CDR2 is YYNGEE. There are 8 residues in the CDR3. V was pared by 6 bases and J by 11 bases, with 5 bases between. The CDR3 loop reads CASTGYTF. The CDR3 DNA follows: TGTGCCAGCACGGGTTACACCTTC.

This clone showed up just once. This could be a read error, since a much larger clone is one nucleotide away. The gene calls are TRBV5-4 and TRBJ1-1; D unresolved. CDR1 and CDR2 from the germline V gene are SGHNT and YYREEE (reference sequence). The CDR3 is made up of 13 amino acids. V dropped 1 base and J dropped 1 base, with 5 bases sitting between them. The CDR3 protein is CASSLNRNTEAFF. CDR3 DNA: TGTGCCAGCAGCTTGAACAGGAACACTGAAGCTTTCTTT.

V gene TRBV5-4 combines with J gene TRBJ1-1; D is possibly TRBD1 (5 bases). V was cut by 4 bases and J by 9 bases, with 16 bases left in between. This CDR3 contains 13 residues. Germline V lookup: CDR1 SGHNT, CDR2 YYREEE (reference sequence). The CDR3 coding sequence is TGTGCCAGCAGCCCGCAGGGAAATATTAAAGCTTTCTTT. Its protein product is CASSPQGNIKAFF.